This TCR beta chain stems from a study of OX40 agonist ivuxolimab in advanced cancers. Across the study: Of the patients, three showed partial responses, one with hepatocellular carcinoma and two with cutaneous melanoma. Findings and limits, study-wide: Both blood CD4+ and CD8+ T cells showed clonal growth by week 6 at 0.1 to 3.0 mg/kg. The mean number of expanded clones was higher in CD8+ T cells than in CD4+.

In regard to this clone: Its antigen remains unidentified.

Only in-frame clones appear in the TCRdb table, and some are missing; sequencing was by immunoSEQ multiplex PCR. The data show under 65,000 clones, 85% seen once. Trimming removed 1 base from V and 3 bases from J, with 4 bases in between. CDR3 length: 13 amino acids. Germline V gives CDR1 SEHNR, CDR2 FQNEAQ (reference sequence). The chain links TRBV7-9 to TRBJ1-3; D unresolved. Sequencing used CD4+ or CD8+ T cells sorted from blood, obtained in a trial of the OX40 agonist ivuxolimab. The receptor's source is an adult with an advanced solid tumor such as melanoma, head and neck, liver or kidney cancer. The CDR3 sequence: CASSLEDGNTIYF. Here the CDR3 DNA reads TGTGCCAGCAGCTTAGAAGATGGAAACACCATATATTTT.